Listed below are T cell receptor beta chains from one sample, sequenced in a study of cytomegalovirus exposure and HLA in healthy donors. TCRdb's table, derived via immunoSEQ multiplex PCR, lists solely in-frame clones and lacks some. This sample has some 220,000 clones, with approximately 81% found just once. The sequencing sample was made of PBMCs. Receptors were obtained from a girl aged 2-10 years in good health and CMV-seronegative. Each CDR3 is given without its conserved first and last residue. Expanded clones are given a class, and other clones once, few, many or no size at all.

size	V	CDR3
-	TRBV9	ASSPRTGGLLNTGELF
-	TRBV18	ASSPLDTEAF
-	TRBV18	ASSPARTRYEQY
-	TRBV7-2	ASSRWTSGAWVSNEQF
-	TRBV6-4	ASSWLPGQITEQY
-	TRBV13	ASSFRTGGNTEAF
-	TRBV10-2	ASRTTSGLNTDTQY
-	TRBV5-4	ASSLGQPIYEQY
-	TRBV28	ASLYAGGGGELF
-	TRBV5-1	ASSLVAGSNQPQH
few	TRBV5-1	ASSFAGSSTDTQY
few	TRBV6-1	ASSAWGQGVTYSGANVLT
-	TRBV30	AWSVSGGPVIGTQY
-	TRBV27	ASSQYRGEGYGYT
-	TRBV2	ASSEAILTGPYGYT
-	TRBV9	ASSVLGTDTQY
-	TRBV6-5	ASSIQGRTDTQY
-	TRBV11-3	ASSLDRFGSSSNEQF
-	TRBV2	ASSEGRAGVGEKLF
-	TRBV6-1	ASSEALTGPYGYT
-	TRBV7-6	ASSLAATGGSGNTIY
-	TRBV14	ASSLGPAFFYEQY
-	TRBV2	ASSERGATVNEQF
-	TRBV18	ASSEQGVAAYEQY
-	TRBV7-9	ASSYHRKSTDTQY
few	TRBV27	ASSFTELKRTQY
-	TRBV25-1	ASSDLGSSMNTEAF
few	TRBV29-1	SAEAGGPTYEQY
-	TRBV6-1	ASSEKTGSQPQH
-	TRBV11-1	ASSRLAGANSGANVLT
-	TRBV9	ASSVGGENYNEQF
few	TRBV5-1	ASSGGLAGGQETQY
-	TRBV30	AWGTGGETQY
-	TRBV6-5	ASSYSATNTGELF
-	TRBV6-5	ASTPEGQPQH
-	TRBV5-4	ASSFGSGLAKNIQY
-	TRBV7-9	ASSGGSYGYT
-	TRBV7-9	ASSPTAGTNEKLF
-	TRBV5-6	ASSLRNRDRGDYEQY
-	TRBV19	ASRFGNTEAF
-	TRBV9	ASSYGQGQETQY
-	TRBV6-1	ASSRDRGNGYT
-	TRBV5-1	ASSRTPSGGAYEQY
-	TRBV4-1	ASSPPGNYGYT
few	TRBV7-2	ASSTTGLDYGYT
-	TRBV9	ASSVRGREDTQY
once	TRBV14	ASSHLDRRSGANVLT
-	TRBV2	ASRTGPGQPQH
-	TRBV7-9	ASSLEGASTEAF
-	TRBV30	AWSSGVDSPLH
-	TRBV5-1	ASSTQGSGLPTEAF
-	TRBV7-9	ASSLAGVDEQY
few	TRBV6-5	ASSYQGANTEAF
-	TRBV9	ASSVGPGGADTQY
-	TRBV11-2	ASSLGGLAGEVGY